A selection of T cell receptor beta chains follows, all from one sample in a study of PD-1 blockade in mismatch repair-deficient tumors. Sequencing used immunoSEQ multiplex PCR; TCRdb keeps in-frame clones, though not all of them. Among tens of thousands of clones listed, approximately 78% were seen once. Sequenced material: peripheral blood, taken 4 weeks after starting pembrolizumab. These receptors came from an adult with mismatch repair-deficient cancer. Both conserved end residues are part of each CDR3. The D gene is left open where the match is weak. Not every row has a clone size; where given, it reads once, few, many or a size class.

d_gene,abundance,v_gene,j_gene,len,CDR3aa,CDR3nt
NA,NA,TRBV28,TRBJ2-6,17,CASRSPLPGTGANVLTF,TGTGCCAGCAGATCACCGCTCCCGGGGACCGGGGCCAACGTCCTGACTTTC
TRBD1,NA,TRBV4-2,TRBJ1-2,12,CASSLTGEGYTF,TGTGCCAGCAGCCTGACAGGGGAAGGCTACACCTTC
NA,NA,TRBV7-2,TRBJ2-1,13,CASSPVRAEEQFF,TGTGCCAGCAGCCCAGTCCGTGCTGAGGAGCAGTTCTTC
TRBD1,NA,TRBV11-1,TRBJ2-1,15,CASSSRDRVLDEQFF,TGTGCCAGCAGCTCACGGGACAGGGTATTGGATGAGCAGTTCTTC
NA,NA,TRBV6-5,TRBJ1-3,14,CASRDSSAGNTIYF,TGTGCCAGCAGGGACAGTTCGGCTGGAAACACCATATATTTT
TRBD1,NA,TRBV6-5,TRBJ2-7,15,CASIPTGEKAYEQYF,TGTGCCAGCATCCCGACAGGGGAGAAGGCCTACGAGCAGTACTTC
TRBD1,once,TRBV7-2,TRBJ1-3,16,CASSSDRVHSGNTIYF,TGTGCCAGCAGCTCGGACAGGGTCCACTCTGGAAACACCATATATTTT
NA,NA,TRBV4-3,TRBJ1-4,15,CASSQERSYNEKLFF,TGCGCCAGCAGCCAAGAAAGATCATATAATGAAAAACTGTTTTTT
TRBD1,NA,TRBV6-1,TRBJ2-3,14,CASRRQGGTDTQYF,TGTGCCAGCAGGCGACAGGGAGGCACAGATACGCAGTATTTT
TRBD1,NA,TRBV10-1,TRBJ2-3,16,CASSGGDRGQTDTQYF,TGCGCCAGCAGTGGAGGGGACAGGGGGCAAACAGATACGCAGTATTTT
NA,once,TRBV11-2,TRBJ1-4,16,CASSPTGPGTNEKLFF,TGTGCCAGCAGCCCTACCGGGCCAGGGACTAATGAAAAACTGTTTTTT
NA,NA,TRBV12-5,TRBJ2-5,12,CASVEASETQYF,TGTGCTAGTGTAGAGGCGTCGGAGACCCAGTACTTC
NA,few,TRBV7-8,TRBJ2-1,14,CASSSPSKAVEQFF,TGTGCCAGCAGTTCCCCATCCAAAGCGGTTGAGCAGTTCTTC
NA,many,TRBV6-6,TRBJ1-1,12,CASSSRRDEAFF,TGTGCCAGCAGTTCTCGCAGGGATGAGGCTTTCTTT
TRBD2,NA,TRBV29-1,TRBJ2-7,12,CSVREGTYEQYF,TGCAGCGTCCGGGAGGGGACCTACGAGCAGTACTTC
NA,NA,TRBV7-8,TRBJ2-1,15,CASSLDRAGYNEQFF,TGTGCCAGCAGCTTAGATAGGGCGGGCTACAATGAGCAGTTCTTC
NA,once,TRBV29-1,TRBJ1-4,10,CSVAGEKLFF,TGCAGCGTTGCCGGTGAAAAACTGTTTTTT
NA,NA,TRBV11-3,TRBJ2-7,14,CASSRMQSSYEQYF,TGTGCCAGCAGCCGCATGCAGAGCTCCTACGAGCAGTACTTC
NA,NA,TRBV7-9,TRBJ2-5,14,CASNKLQTWETQYF,TGTGCCAGCAACAAACTTCAAACCTGGGAGACCCAGTACTTC
TRBD2,NA,TRBV7-6,TRBJ2-1,17,CASSLGTSGRGNEEQFF,TGTGCCAGCAGCTTAGGGACTAGCGGGAGGGGGAACGAAGAGCAGTTCTTC
NA,NA,TRBV13,TRBJ1-1,15,CASSTGTVLSTEAFF,TGTGCCAGCAGCACCGGTACAGTATTGAGCACTGAAGCTTTCTTT
TRBD1,few,TRBV6-5,TRBJ1-2,14,CASSYRQGDYGYTF,TGTGCCAGCAGTTACCGACAGGGGGACTATGGCTACACCTTC
NA,NA,TRBV6-5,TRBJ2-7,13,CASSRPSSYEQYF,TGTGCCAGCAGTCGTCCCAGCTCCTACGAGCAGTACTTC
NA,NA,TRBV15,TRBJ2-3,16,CATSRGGSILTDTQYF,TGTGCCACCAGCAGAGGAGGTAGCATCCTTACAGATACGCAGTATTTT
NA,few,TRBV14,TRBJ2-7,13,CASSQEGWYEQYF,TGTGCCAGCAGCCAAGAGGGATGGTACGAGCAGTACTTC
NA,medium-sized,TRBV7-2,TRBJ2-1,13,CASSLLAHNEQFF,TGTGCCAGCAGCCTACTAGCCCACAATGAGCAGTTCTTC
NA,NA,TRBV11-1,TRBJ2-4,14,CASSEPGRWNIQYF,TGTGCCAGCAGCGAACCTGGGAGGTGGAACATTCAGTACTTC
NA,once,TRBV9,TRBJ2-3,14,CASSVEGVVDTQYF,TGTGCCAGCAGCGTAGAGGGGGTGGTAGATACGCAGTATTTT
NA,NA,TRBV27,TRBJ1-2,13,CASSPRALYGYTF,TGTGCCAGCAGCCCACGAGCGCTTTATGGCTACACCTTC